One and the same sample provided the 2 T cell receptor beta chains below, sequenced in a study of blood T cell repertoires in COVID-19. Libraries were prepared by immunoSEQ multiplex PCR; TCRdb keeps only in-frame clonotypes and omits some of them. Of 250,000 to 300,000 clones listed, around 87% are singletons. Material for sequencing was peripheral blood. Receptors originate from a man between 18 and 35 years old with active or convalescent COVID-19.

The chain joins TRBV24-1 to TRBJ2-7, with TRBD2 identical over 7 bases. Germline V gene data show CDR1 as KGHDR and CDR2 as SFDVKD. V trimming: 7 bases; J trimming: 7 bases; junction bases outside the gene matches: 12. CDR3 size: 14 residues. This CDR3 reads CATSATGTMGEQYF. The CDR3 DNA is TGTGCCACCAGCGCCACCGGGACTATGGGTGAGCAGTACTTC.

The chain combines TRBV6-5 with TRBJ1-4; D is unresolved. Per germline, CDR1 MNHEY and CDR2 SVGAGI. The germline V and J ends were trimmed by 0 bases and 8 bases, with 7 bases remaining between them. The CDR3 sequence is 13 residues long. For the CDR3, the DNA is TGTGCCAGCAGTTACTCCATCAGGGAAAAACTGTTTTTT. Protein: CASSYSIREKLFF.